These 17 T cell receptor beta chains share one sample of origin, sequenced in a study of blood T cell repertoires in COVID-19. Repertoires were generated with immunoSEQ multiplex PCR, while TCRdb's copy carries only in-frame clones and drops some. The data hold about 160,000 clones, with roughly nine tenths observed a single time. Material: peripheral blood. These receptors all stem from a woman aged 55-69 years with active or convalescent COVID-19.

The rearrangement links TRBV7-8 to TRBJ1-5; D unclear. The germline gives CDR1 SGHVS, CDR2 FQNEAQ. V shed 4 bases and J shed 5 bases, with 9 bases lying between them. The CDR3 length is 13 residues. In DNA, the CDR3 is TGTGCCAGCAGCTGGTCACAGTATCAGCCCCAGCATTTT. Translation: CASSWSQYQPQHF.

V is TRBV2 and J is TRBJ2-1; 11 positions match TRBD1. Germline V CDR1 and CDR2: SNHLY, FYNNEI. This CDR3 has 15 amino acids. Trimming at V came to 6 bases and at J to 2 bases, leaving 3 bases not matched to a gene. CDR3 bases: TGTGCCAGCAGCACGGACAGGGGGCCCTACAATGAGCAGTTCTTC. Protein: CASSTDRGPYNEQFF.

CDR3 coding DNA: TGTGCCAGCACCTTGGGCGGGAGAAACGAAAAACTGTTTTTT. It codes for CASTLGGRNEKLFF. V usage is TRBV28 and J usage is TRBJ1-4; no firm D call. Germline V gene data show CDR1 as MDHEN and CDR2 as SYDVKM. This CDR3 is 14 amino acids long. The V end lost 7 bases, the J end lost 8 bases, and 17 bases lay between the germline ends.

The V and J genes are TRBV11-2 and TRBJ2-5; D is possibly TRBD2 (5 bases). CDR3 length equals 14 residues. The germline V and J ends were trimmed by 1 base and 5 bases, with 11 bases remaining between them. CDR1 is SGHAT and CDR2 is FQNNGV in the germline V gene. The DNA of the CDR3 is TGTGCCAGCAGCTTAGGGGTGCGGGTGGAGACCCAGTACTTC. Protein sequence: CASSLGVRVETQYF. The whole variable domain, remainder taken from reference TRBV11-2 and TRBJ2-5, is EAGVAQSPRYKIIEKRQSVAFWCNPISGHATLYWYQQILGQGPKLLIQFQNNGVVDDSQLPKDRFSAERLKGVDSTLKIQPAKLEDSAVYLCASSLGVRVETQYFGPGTRLLVL.

This chain links TRBV7-3 with TRBJ1-1; D call uncertain. Trimming pared 2 bases from V and 5 bases from J, leaving 9 bases between. Germline CDR1 SGHTA, CDR2 FQGTGA. This CDR3 has 13 residues. The CDR3: CASSLGLGTEAFF. CDR3 nucleotides: TGTGCCAGCAGCTTAGGCCTCGGGACTGAAGCTTTCTTT.

The chain combines TRBV7-9 with TRBJ2-3, with D unclear. V was clipped by 7 bases and J by 3 bases, with 14 bases between them. The CDR3 totals 14 residues. Germline V gene data show CDR1 as SEHNR and CDR2 as FQNEAQ (reference sequence). DNA for the CDR3: TGTGCCAGCACCCTCCCAGGTCGGACAGATACGCAGTATTTT. Its translation: CASTLPGRTDTQYF.

The V gene is TRBV3-1 (or the pseudogene TRBV3-2), the J gene TRBJ1-6; tentatively, D is TRBD1 (5 bases). This CDR3 comprises 15 residues. Germline V CDR1 and CDR2: LGHDT, YNNKEL (reference sequence). Trimming pared 6 bases from V and 7 bases from J, leaving 16 bases between. The CDR3, as DNA: TGTGCCAGCAGATATACGGGGGTGAGGAATTCACCCCTCCACTTT. It encodes CASRYTGVRNSPLHF.

This clone was seen a single time. This chain uses TRBV5-1 with TRBJ1-2; the D gene is possibly TRBD1 (6 bases). Germline CDR1 SGHRS, CDR2 YFSETQ. The CDR3 extends over 15 amino acids. V was trimmed by 0 bases and J by 6 bases, leaving 15 bases between them. The CDR3, as DNA: TGCGCCAGCAGCTTGGCCCGGGAAAAGGGGGATGGCTACACCTTC. It specifies CASSLAREKGDGYTF.

The genes are TRBV12-3 or TRBV12-4 and TRBJ2-1; 7 bases agree with TRBD2. J lost 9 bases, V lost 1 base, and 3 bases had no gene match. This CDR3 is built from 13 residues. CDR3 sequence: CASSLVWEGEQFF. Here the CDR3 DNA reads TGTGCCAGCAGTTTAGTCTGGGAGGGTGAGCAGTTCTTC.

In this sample, this clone turned up once. The chain carries TRBV30 and TRBJ1-6, with TRBD1 matching 7 bases. There are 13 residues in the CDR3. The V gene's germline CDR1 is GTSNPN and CDR2 SVGIG (reference sequence). Losses at the gene ends were 3 bases for V and 8 bases for J; bases not matched to a gene: 4. The CDR3 region is CAWRRQGDSPLHF. The CDR3 bases are TGTGCCTGGAGAAGGCAGGGGGATTCACCCCTCCACTTT.

This chain links TRBV10-2 with TRBJ2-7, with 7 bases fitting TRBD1. The CDR3 contains 13 residues. Germline loops: CDR1 WSHSY, CDR2 SAAADI. After removal of 6 bases from V and 5 bases from J, the junction contained 7 bases not matched to a gene. CDR3 protein: CASRGKGAHEQYF. Here the CDR3 DNA reads TGCGCCAGCAGGGGAAAGGGGGCCCACGAGCAGTACTTC.

For this clone: Germline and junction disagree at one end, which may indicate a read error. The gene calls are TRBV7-7 and TRBJ2-5, with a possible D match to TRBD2 (7 bases). Looked up from germline, CDR1 is SSHAT and CDR2 is FNYEAQ (reference sequence). CDR3 length equals 15 residues. In nucleotides, the CDR3 is TGTGCTAGCAGCCTCACTCCGAGGGGGGGGGAGACCCAGTACTTC. Amino acid sequence: CASSLTPRGGETQYF.

The table lists this clone with a count of one. The chain uses TRBV4-3 and TRBJ2-7, with D maybe TRBD2 (5 bases). Germline CDR1 LGHNA, CDR2 YSLEER. There are 17 residues in the CDR3. V was trimmed by 1 base and J by 9 bases, leaving 25 bases between them. The CDR3 loop is CASSQGGVGRRGFGQYF. CDR3 in DNA: TGCGCCAGCAGCCAAGGAGGTGTAGGGCGGCGCGGGTTCGGGCAGTACTTC.

The rearrangement links TRBV4-3 to TRBJ2-7; a weak D match, TRBD1 (6 bases). The germline V gene encodes CDR1 LGHNA and CDR2 YSLEER. This CDR3 spans 18 amino acids. V gave up 0 bases and J gave up 1 base, with 19 bases separating them. Here the CDR3 DNA reads TGCGCCAGCAGCCAAGAATCCTCTCTCACAGGGATTTCCTACGAGCAGTACTTC. It yields the protein CASSQESSLTGISYEQYF.

Turning to this clone: The DNA is left out, because the CDR3 cannot be placed on it with certainty; the CDR3 is given as TCRdb lists it. The chain employs TRBV9 and TRBJ1-2; the listed D gene, TRBD1, was not tested against the DNA. Counting both end residues, the CDR3 totals 13 amino acids. In germline, CDR1 is SGDLS, CDR2 YYNGEE. The CDR3 reads CASSVATGTGNTF.

This rearrangement joins TRBV19 to TRBJ1-1, with 7 bases that match TRBD1. With 6 bases clipped from V and 5 bases from J, the junction kept 15 bases outside the gene matches. The CDR3 totals 16 residues. Looked up from germline, CDR1 is LNHDA and CDR2 is SQIVND (reference sequence). In nucleotides, the CDR3 is TGTGCCAGTAGCCCAGAACAGGGGTGGTATGGGACTGAAGCTTTCTTT. Its protein product is CASSPEQGWYGTEAFF.

V and J are TRBV5-1 and TRBJ1-1; tentatively, D is TRBD1 (5 bases). CDR3 length: 11 residues. CDR1 SGHRS and CDR2 YFSETQ come from the germline V gene. The V and J ends lost 0 bases and 8 bases respectively, with 5 bases between them. In DNA form, the CDR3 reads TGCGCCAGCAGCTTGGAGGGGGAAGCTTTCTTT. This sequence encodes CASSLEGEAFF.